The rows below give T cell receptor beta chains drawn from one sample of a study of blood T cells in healthy people across ages. TCRdb processed the 5' RACE reads anew with MiXCR; each CDR3 protein has one entry. The sample includes more than 800,000 distinct CDR3 sequences, under 55% of them seen just once. Sequencing was performed on blood. These receptors came from a woman aged 60 to 75 in good health. Each CDR3 is given with its conserved first and last residue. A D gene is named only where the DNA matches it firmly. Clone size appears in some rows only: once, few, many, or a class for an expanded clone.

J gene,clone size,V gene,D gene,CDR3 DNA,CDR3 protein
TRBJ2-2,-,TRBV20-1,TRBD2,TGCAGTGCTAGCGGGCATCTAGCGGGCACCGGGGAGCTGTTTTTT,CSASGHLAGTGELFF
TRBJ2-5,-,TRBV30,-,TGTGCCTGCCAGTCAAACTACGGGACCCAGTACTTC,CACQSNYGTQYF
TRBJ2-3,-,TRBV28,-,TGTGCCAGCAGTAAGGTTCGGGGATACTCAATCCCAGATACGCAGTATTTT,CASSKVRGYSIPDTQYF
TRBJ1-6,-,TRBV20-1,-,TGCAGTGCCAGGGGACGGGGGGCCCCGCCCACATCACCCCTCCACTTT,CSARGRGAPPTSPLHF
TRBJ2-7,few,TRBV5-1,TRBD2,TGCGCCAGCAGCTTGCGCCCGGGGGGTACGAGGTTGGCCTACGAGCAGTACTTC,CASSLRPGGTRLAYEQYF
TRBJ2-5,-,TRBV6-5,TRBD1,TGTGCCAGCAGTATAAGGGGGCGGTTAGAGACCCAGTACTTC,CASSIRGRLETQYF
TRBJ2-7,-,TRBV2,-,TGTGCCAGCAGTGATTCGGGACTCCTGAGCTCCTACGAGCAGTACTTC,CASSDSGLLSSYEQYF
TRBJ2-5,few,TRBV11-2,TRBD1,TGTGCCAGCAGCCAGGGGGACCTCAAGGAGACCCAGTACTTC,CASSQGDLKETQYF
TRBJ1-2,-,TRBV9,-,TGTGCCAGCAGCAGCAGGGAAGGTCACTATGGCTACACCTTC,CASSSREGHYGYTF
TRBJ2-5,few,TRBV5-5,TRBD1,TGTGCCAGCAGCACCGAAACAGGGGGCTGGGAGACCCAGTACTTC,CASSTETGGWETQYF
TRBJ1-1,-,TRBV6-6,-,TGTGCCAGCAGTTACTTAGGCAGGGGTGGAGGTGAAGCTTTCTTT,CASSYLGRGGGEAFF
TRBJ2-5,-,TRBV6-1,TRBD2,TGTGCCAGCAGTGAAAGTCTAGCGGAAGAGACCCAGTACTTC,CASSESLAEETQYF
TRBJ1-2,-,TRBV2,-,TGTGCCAGCGATGGTGATCGGGTTCGATATGGCTACACCTTC,CASDGDRVRYGYTF
TRBJ2-1,-,TRBV7-6,TRBD2,TGTGCCAGCAGCTTAGTGGGCGAACGGGAGGCCTACAATGAGCAGTTCTTC,CASSLVGEREAYNEQFF
TRBJ2-7,-,TRBV6-2/TRBV6-3,-,TGTGCCAGCAGTTATTCAGGGACGGATCTTTACGAGCAGTACTTC,CASSYSGTDLYEQYF
TRBJ1-5,-,TRBV6-4,-,TGTGCCAGCAGTCTGCAGGTTAATCAGCCCCAGCATTTT,CASSLQVNQPQHF
TRBJ2-4,-,TRBV19,-,TGTGCCAGTAGTTCCGCGAACATTCAGTACTTC,CASSSANIQYF
TRBJ2-7,once,TRBV7-2,-,TGTGCCAGCAGCTCCAGCCCGGCGGTAACTTCCTACGAGCAGTACTTC,CASSSSPAVTSYEQYF
TRBJ1-5,-,TRBV6-1,-,TGTGCCAGCAGTGAAGGATTTTGGGTTTCCGATCAGTCCCAGCATTTT,CASSEGFWVSDQSQHF
TRBJ2-3,-,TRBV7-9,-,TGTGCCAGCAGCTTAAACACGGCGACGGTTGTTACGCAGTATTTT,CASSLNTATVVTQYF
TRBJ1-1,few,TRBV20-1,-,TGCAGTGCCACACAATCAGGGAAGAACACTGAAGCTTTCTTT,CSATQSGKNTEAFF
TRBJ2-3,-,TRBV5-8,-,TGTGCCAGCTTCTGGGGGGATACGCAGTATTTT,CASFWGDTQYF
TRBJ2-7,many,TRBV7-2,-,TGTGCCAGCAGCGTCCAGAGCTCCTACGAGCAGTACTTC,CASSVQSSYEQYF
TRBJ2-5,few,TRBV20-1,TRBD2,TGCAGTGCAACCCGGGAGGAGCAGTACTTC,CSATREEQYF
TRBJ2-7,once,TRBV29-1,TRBD1,TGCAGCGTTGAAGGGGAACCGGGACAGGGCCTCTACGAGCAGTACTTC,CSVEGEPGQGLYEQYF
TRBJ2-4,few,TRBV4-1,-,TGCGCCAGCAGCCAACTCGACATGGGTTTGGCTGCCAAAAACATTCAGTACTTC,CASSQLDMGLAAKNIQYF
TRBJ1-5,few,TRBV20-1,TRBD1,TGCAGTGTCCGACAGGGGCCTCAGCCCCAGCATTTT,CSVRQGPQPQHF
TRBJ1-6,-,TRBV7-8,-,TGTGCCAGCAGCTCCCTGGTGGTCTCCTATAATTCACCCCTCCACTTT,CASSSLVVSYNSPLHF
TRBJ2-5,-,TRBV11-2,TRBD2,TGTGCCAGCGTTATGGGGGCGCGGGGAACTAGCGGGCTGAACTTCCAAGAGACCCAGTACTTC,CASVMGARGTSGLNFQETQYF
TRBJ2-5,few,TRBV25-1,-,TGTGCCAGCAGTGAACCGGGACCCCGTCAAAGGGGGACCCAGTACTTC,CASSEPGPRQRGTQYF
TRBJ2-3,few,TRBV4-1,-,TGCGCCAGCAGCCAACTTAGTATCCCTACCCGACCGACCCACCATAATACGCAGTATTTT,CASSQLSIPTRPTHHNTQYF
TRBJ2-7,few,TRBV11-1,TRBD1,TGTGCCAGCAGCTGGGGTGAGGGACAGGGCTCCTACGAGCAGTACTTC,CASSWGEGQGSYEQYF
TRBJ2-7,-,TRBV12-3/TRBV12-4,-,TGTGCCAGCAGTCCCCGGGAAGACCCCTCCTACGAGCAGTACTTC,CASSPREDPSYEQYF
TRBJ1-6,-,TRBV28,-,TGTGCCAGTAACACCGTCTCCTATAATTCACCCCTCCACTTT,CASNTVSYNSPLHF
TRBJ2-5,-,TRBV2,-,TGTGCCAGCAAGCGTCTCCTAGGTCGGGAGACCCAGTACTTC,CASKRLLGRETQYF
TRBJ2-1,-,TRBV7-2,TRBD2,TGTGCCAGCAGCTTCGGGACTACCTTGCCTGAGCAGTTCTTC,CASSFGTTLPEQFF
TRBJ2-3,few,TRBV7-3,-,TGTGCCAGCAGCCCCGGTGGGGGAACCACAGATACGCAGTATTTT,CASSPGGGTTDTQYF
TRBJ2-7,few,TRBV5-1,-,TGCGCCAGCAGCTTGGCCAATGAGGGTGAGCAGTACTTC,CASSLANEGEQYF
TRBJ2-7,-,TRBV20-1,-,TGCAGTGCTAGAGGGCTGGGGAAAAGCTACGAGCAGTACTTC,CSARGLGKSYEQYF
TRBJ2-1,-,TRBV21-1,-,TGTGCCAGCAGGCTCCGGTGCTCCTACAATGAGCAGTTCTTC,CASRLRCSYNEQFF
TRBJ2-7,-,TRBV20-1,TRBD2,TGCAGTGCTAGTTTCCCCGGGAGCGGGAGCTACGAGCAGTACTTC,CSASFPGSGSYEQYF
TRBJ2-1,-,TRBV7-9,TRBD2,TGTGCCAGCAGGGAAGGGGCGCTAGCGGGAGGGTCGTTCAGGGAGCAGTTCTTC,CASREGALAGGSFREQFF
TRBJ2-1,few,TRBV9,-,TGTGCCAGCAGCGTCGGGACAAGAACCAACAATGAGCAGTTCTTC,CASSVGTRTNNEQFF
TRBJ2-7,-,TRBV2,TRBD2,TGTGCCAGCAGAGCGGGAGCGTTGAGATACGAGCAGTACTTC,CASRAGALRYEQYF
TRBJ2-5,-,TRBV19,-,TGTGCCAGTAGCAGGGCCCTGGAAGGCCATCGGGAGACCCAGTACTTC,CASSRALEGHRETQYF
TRBJ1-5,-,TRBV18,-,TGTGCCAGCTCACCTACCAGCGGGGGGAGCAATCAGCCCCAGCATTTT,CASSPTSGGSNQPQHF
TRBJ1-1,-,TRBV29-1,-,TGCAGCGTTCACGGGCTGGGCGCTGAAGCTTTCTTT,CSVHGLGAEAFF